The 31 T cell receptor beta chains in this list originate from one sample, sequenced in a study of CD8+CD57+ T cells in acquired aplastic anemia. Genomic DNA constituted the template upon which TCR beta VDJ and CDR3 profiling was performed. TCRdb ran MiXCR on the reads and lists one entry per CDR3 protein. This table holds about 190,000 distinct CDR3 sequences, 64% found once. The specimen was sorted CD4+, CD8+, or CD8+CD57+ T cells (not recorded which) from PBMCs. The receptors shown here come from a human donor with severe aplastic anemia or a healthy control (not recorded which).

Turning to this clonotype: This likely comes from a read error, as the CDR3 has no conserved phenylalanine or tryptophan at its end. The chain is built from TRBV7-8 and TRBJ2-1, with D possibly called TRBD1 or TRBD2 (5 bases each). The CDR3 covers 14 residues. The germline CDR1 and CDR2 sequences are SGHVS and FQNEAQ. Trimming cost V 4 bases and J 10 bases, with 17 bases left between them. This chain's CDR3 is CASSSGPPGREQFC. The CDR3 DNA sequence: TGTGCCAGCAGCTCGGGCCCCCCGGGGCGGGAGCAGTTCTGC.

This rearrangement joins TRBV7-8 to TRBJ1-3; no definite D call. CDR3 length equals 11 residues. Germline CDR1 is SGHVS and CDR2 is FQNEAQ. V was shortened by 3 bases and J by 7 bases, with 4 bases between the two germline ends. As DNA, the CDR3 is TGTGCCAGCAGCTTCAGCAACACCATATATTTT. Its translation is CASSFSNTIYF.

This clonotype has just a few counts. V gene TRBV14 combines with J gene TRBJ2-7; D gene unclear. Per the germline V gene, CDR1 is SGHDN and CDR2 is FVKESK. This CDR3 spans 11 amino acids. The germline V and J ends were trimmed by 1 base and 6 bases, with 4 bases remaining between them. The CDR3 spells CASSQVFEQYF. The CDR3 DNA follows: TGTGCCAGCAGCCAAGTTTTCGAGCAGTACTTC.

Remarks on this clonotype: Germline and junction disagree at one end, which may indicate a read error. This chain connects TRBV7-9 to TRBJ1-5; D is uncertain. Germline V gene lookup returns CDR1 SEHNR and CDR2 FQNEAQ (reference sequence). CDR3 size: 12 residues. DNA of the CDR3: TGTGCCGGCAGCTCCCCCCCCCAGCCCCAGCATTTT. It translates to CAGSSPPQPQHF. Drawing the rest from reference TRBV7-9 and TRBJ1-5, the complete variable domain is DTGVSQNPRHKITKRGQNVTFRCDPISEHNRLYWYRQTLGQGPEFLTYFQNEAQLEKSRLLSDRFSAERPKGSFSTLEIQRTEQGDSAMYLCAGSSPPQPQHFGDGTRLSIL.

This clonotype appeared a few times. The CDR3 region has the DNA TGTGCCAGCAGTGTGGCCACAGGGAGGAATGAGCAGTTCTTC. It yields the protein CASSVATGRNEQFF. The chain couples TRBV25-1 to TRBJ2-1; D may be TRBD1 or TRBD2 (6 bases each). V was cut by 4 bases and J by 7 bases, with 14 bases left in between. This CDR3 contains 14 residues. CDR1 and CDR2 (germline): MGHDK, SYGVNS.

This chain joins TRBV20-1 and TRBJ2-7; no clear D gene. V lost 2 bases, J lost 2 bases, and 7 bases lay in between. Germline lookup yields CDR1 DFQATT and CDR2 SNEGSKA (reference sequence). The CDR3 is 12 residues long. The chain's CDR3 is CSARRPTYEQYF. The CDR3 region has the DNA TGCAGTGCTAGACGACCCACCTACGAGCAGTACTTC.

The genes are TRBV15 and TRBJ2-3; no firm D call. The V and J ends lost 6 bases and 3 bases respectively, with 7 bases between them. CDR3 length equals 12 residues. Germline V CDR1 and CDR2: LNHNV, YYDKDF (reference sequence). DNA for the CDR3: TGTGCCACCAGACACGGGACAGATACGCAGTATTTT. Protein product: CATRHGTDTQYF. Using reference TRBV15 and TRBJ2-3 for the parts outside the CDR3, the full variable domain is DAMVIQNPRYQVTQFGKPVTLSCSQTLNHNVMYWYQQKSSQAPKLLFHYYDKDFNNEADTPDNFQSRRPNTSFCFLDIRSPGLGDTAMYLCATRHGTDTQYFGPGTRLTVL.

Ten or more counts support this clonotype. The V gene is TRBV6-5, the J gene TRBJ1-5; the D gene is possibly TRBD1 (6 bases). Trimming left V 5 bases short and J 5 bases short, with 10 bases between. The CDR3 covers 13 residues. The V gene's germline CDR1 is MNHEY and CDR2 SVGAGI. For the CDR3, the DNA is TGTGCCAGCAGTCCCCAGGGGCATCAGCCCCAGCATTTT. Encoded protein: CASSPQGHQPQHF.

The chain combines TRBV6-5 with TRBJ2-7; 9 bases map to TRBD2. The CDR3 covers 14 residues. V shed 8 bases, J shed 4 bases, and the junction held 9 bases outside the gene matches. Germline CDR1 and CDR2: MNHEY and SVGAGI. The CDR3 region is CASRNSGSSYEQYF. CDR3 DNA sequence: TGTGCCAGCCGCAATAGCGGGAGTTCGTACGAGCAGTACTTC.

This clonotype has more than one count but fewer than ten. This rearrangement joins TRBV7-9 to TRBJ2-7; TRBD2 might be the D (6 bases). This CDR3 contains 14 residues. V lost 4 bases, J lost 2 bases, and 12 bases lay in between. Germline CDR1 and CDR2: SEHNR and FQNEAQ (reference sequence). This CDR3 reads CASSSGSGAYEQYF. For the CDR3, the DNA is TGTGCCAGCAGCTCGGGCTCGGGGGCCTACGAGCAGTACTTC. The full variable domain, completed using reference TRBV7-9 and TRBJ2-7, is DTGVSQNPRHKITKRGQNVTFRCDPISEHNRLYWYRQTLGQGPEFLTYFQNEAQLEKSRLLSDRFSAERPKGSFSTLEIQRTEQGDSAMYLCASSSGSGAYEQYFGPGTRLTVT.

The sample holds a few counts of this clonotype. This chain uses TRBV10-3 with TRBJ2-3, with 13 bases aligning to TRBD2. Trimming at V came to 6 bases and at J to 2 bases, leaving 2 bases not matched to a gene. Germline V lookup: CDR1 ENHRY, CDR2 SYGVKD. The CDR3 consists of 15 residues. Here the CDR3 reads CAIRGLAGDTDTQYF. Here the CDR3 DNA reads TGTGCCATCAGAGGACTAGCGGGGGACACAGATACGCAGTATTTT.

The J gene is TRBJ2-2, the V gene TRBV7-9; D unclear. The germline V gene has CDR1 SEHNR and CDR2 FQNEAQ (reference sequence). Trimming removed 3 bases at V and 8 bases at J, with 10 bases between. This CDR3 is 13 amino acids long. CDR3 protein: CASSFHGTGELFF. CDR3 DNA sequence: TGTGCCAGCAGCTTTCATGGAACAGGGGAGCTGTTTTTT.

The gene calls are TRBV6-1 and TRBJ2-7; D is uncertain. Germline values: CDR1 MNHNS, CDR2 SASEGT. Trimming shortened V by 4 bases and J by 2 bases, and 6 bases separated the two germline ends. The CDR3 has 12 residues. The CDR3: CASSVPAYEQYF. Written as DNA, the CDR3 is TGTGCCAGCAGTGTTCCCGCCTACGAGCAGTACTTC.

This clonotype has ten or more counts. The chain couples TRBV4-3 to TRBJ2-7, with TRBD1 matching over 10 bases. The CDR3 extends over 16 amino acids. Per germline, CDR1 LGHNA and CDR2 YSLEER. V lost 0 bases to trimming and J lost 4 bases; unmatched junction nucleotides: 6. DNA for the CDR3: TGCGCCAGCAGCCAAGATCTTGAGGGACAGGGGTACGAGCAGTACTTC. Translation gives CASSQDLEGQGYEQYF.

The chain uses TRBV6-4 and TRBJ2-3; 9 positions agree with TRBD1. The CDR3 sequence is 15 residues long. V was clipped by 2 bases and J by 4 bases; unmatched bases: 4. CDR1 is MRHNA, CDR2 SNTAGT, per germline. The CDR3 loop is CASSDTGGRADTQYF. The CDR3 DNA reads TGTGCCAGCAGTGACACAGGGGGCCGAGCAGATACGCAGTATTTT.

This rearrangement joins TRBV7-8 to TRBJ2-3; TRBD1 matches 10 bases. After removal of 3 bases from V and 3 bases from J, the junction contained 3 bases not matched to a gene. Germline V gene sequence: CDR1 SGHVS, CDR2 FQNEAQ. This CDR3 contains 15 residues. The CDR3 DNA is TGTGCCAGCAGCTTGGGACAGGGGAGAACAGATACGCAGTATTTT. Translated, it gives CASSLGQGRTDTQYF.

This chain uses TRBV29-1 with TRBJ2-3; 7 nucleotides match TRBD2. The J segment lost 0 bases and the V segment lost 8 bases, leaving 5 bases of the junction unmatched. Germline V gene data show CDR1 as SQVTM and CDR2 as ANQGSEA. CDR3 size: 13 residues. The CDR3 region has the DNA TGCAGCTCCTTGCGGGGGAGCACAGATACGCAGTATTTT. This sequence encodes CSSLRGSTDTQYF.

CDR3 sequence (DNA): TGTGCCAGCAGCCATTTGGGACAGCTCTATGGCTACACCTTC. This sequence encodes CASSHLGQLYGYTF. V gene TRBV7-9 combines with J gene TRBJ1-2; 7 positions agree with TRBD1. V dropped 5 bases and J dropped 4; count of bases not matched to a gene: 7. CDR3 size: 14 residues. From germline, CDR1 is SEHNR and CDR2 FQNEAQ (reference sequence).

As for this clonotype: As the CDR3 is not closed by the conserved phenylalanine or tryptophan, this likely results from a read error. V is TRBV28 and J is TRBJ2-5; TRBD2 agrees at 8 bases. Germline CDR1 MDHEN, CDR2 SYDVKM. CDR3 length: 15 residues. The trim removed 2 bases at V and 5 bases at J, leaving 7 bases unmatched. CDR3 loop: CASSLTAGGEETQYL. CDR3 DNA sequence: TGTGCCAGCAGTTTAACGGCGGGGGGTGAGGAGACCCAGTACCTC.

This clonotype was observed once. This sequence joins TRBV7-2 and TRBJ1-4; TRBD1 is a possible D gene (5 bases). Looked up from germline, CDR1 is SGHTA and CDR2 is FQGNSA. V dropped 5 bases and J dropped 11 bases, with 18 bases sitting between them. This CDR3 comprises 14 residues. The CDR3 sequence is CASSPRDGVTKLFF. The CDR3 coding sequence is TGTGCCAGCAGCCCGCGGGACGGGGTTACGAAACTGTTTTTT.

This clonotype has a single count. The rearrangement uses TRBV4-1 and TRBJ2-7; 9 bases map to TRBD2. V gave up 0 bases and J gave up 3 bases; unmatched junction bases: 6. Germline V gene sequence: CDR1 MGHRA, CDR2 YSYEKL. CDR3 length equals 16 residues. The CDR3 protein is CASSQERGLALYEQYF. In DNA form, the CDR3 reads TGCGCCAGCAGCCAAGAGAGGGGACTAGCCCTCTACGAGCAGTACTTC.

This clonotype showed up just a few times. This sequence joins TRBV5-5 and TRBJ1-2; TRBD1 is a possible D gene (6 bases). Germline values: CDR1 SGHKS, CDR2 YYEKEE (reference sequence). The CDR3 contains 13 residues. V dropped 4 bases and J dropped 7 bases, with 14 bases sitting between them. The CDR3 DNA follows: TGTGCCAGCAGCCAGCGGGGGGCGGTTGGCTACACCTTC. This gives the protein CASSQRGAVGYTF.

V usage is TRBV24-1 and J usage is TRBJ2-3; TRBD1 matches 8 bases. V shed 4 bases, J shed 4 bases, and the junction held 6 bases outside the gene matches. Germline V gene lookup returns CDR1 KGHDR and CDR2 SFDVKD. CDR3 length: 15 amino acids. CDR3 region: CATSEQGDIADTQYF. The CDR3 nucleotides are TGTGCCACCAGTGAACAGGGGGATATTGCAGATACGCAGTATTTT.

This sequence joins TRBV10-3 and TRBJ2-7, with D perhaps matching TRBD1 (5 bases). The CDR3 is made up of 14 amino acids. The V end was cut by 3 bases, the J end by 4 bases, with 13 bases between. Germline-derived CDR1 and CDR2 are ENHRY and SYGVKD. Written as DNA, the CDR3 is TGTGCCATCAGTGAATCGACAGTTCAGTACGAGCAGTACTTC. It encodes CAISESTVQYEQYF.

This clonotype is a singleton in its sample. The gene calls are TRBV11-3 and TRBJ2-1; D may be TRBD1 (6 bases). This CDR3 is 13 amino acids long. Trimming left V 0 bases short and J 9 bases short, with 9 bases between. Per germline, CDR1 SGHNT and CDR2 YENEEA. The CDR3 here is CASSLEEGVEQFF. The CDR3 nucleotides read TGTGCCAGCAGCTTAGAAGAGGGGGTTGAGCAGTTCTTC.

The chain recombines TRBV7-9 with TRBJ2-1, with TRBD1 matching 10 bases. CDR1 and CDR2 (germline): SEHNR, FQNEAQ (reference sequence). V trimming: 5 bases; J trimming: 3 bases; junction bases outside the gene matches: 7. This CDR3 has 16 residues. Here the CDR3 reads CASSRGQGKGYNEQFF. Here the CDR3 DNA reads TGTGCCAGCAGCCGGGGACAGGGGAAGGGCTACAATGAGCAGTTCTTC.

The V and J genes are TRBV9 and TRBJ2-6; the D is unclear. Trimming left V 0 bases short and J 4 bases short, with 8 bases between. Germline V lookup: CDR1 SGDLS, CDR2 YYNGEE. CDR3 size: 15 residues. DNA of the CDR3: TGTGCCAGCAGCGTAGAAGGGCCCGGGGCCAACGTCCTGACTTTC. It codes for CASSVEGPGANVLTF.

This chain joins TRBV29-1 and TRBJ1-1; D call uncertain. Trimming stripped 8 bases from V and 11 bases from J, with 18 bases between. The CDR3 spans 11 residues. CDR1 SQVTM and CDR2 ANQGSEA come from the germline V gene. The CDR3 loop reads CSHGYGDLAFF. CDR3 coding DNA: TGCAGCCATGGTTATGGGGATCTGGCTTTCTTT.

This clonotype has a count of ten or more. CDR3 in DNA: TGTGCCAGCAGCGTATTTTTAACTACCGGCACAGATACGCAGTATTTT. Its protein product is CASSVFLTTGTDTQYF. The chain links TRBV9 to TRBJ2-3; D gene unclear. Germline V CDR1 and CDR2: SGDLS, YYNGEE. The CDR3 extends over 16 amino acids. Trimming cost V 1 base and J 1 base, with 13 bases left between them.

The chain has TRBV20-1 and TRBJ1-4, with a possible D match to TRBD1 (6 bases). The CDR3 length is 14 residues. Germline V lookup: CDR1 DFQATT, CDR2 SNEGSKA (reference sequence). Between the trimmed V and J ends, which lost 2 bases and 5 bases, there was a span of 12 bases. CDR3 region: CSARPGQRNEKLFF. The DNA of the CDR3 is TGCAGTGCTAGACCGGGACAAAGGAATGAAAAACTGTTTTTT.

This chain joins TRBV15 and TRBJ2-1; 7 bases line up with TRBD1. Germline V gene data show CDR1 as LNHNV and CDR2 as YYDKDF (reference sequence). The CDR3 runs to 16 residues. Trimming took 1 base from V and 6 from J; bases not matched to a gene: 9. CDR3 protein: CATSRGDRVGFNEQFF. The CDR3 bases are TGTGCCACCAGCAGAGGTGACAGGGTGGGATTCAATGAGCAGTTCTTC.